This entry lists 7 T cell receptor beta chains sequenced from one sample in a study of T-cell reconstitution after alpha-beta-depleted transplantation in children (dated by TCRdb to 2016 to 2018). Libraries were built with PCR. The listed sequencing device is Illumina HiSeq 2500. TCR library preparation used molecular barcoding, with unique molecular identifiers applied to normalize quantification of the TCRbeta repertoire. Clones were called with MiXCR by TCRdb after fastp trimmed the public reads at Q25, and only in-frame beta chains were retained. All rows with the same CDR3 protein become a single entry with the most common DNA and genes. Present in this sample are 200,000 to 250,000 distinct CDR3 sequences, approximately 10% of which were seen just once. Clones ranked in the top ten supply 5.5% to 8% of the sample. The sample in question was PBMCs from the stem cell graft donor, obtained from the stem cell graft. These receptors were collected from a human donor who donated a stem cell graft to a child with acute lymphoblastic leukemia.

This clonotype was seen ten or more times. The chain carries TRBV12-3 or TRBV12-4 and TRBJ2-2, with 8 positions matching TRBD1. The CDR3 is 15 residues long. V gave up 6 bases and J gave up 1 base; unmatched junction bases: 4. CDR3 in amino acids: CASSQGQVNTGELFF. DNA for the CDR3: TGTGCCAGCAGCCAGGGACAGGTGAACACCGGGGAGCTGTTTTTT.

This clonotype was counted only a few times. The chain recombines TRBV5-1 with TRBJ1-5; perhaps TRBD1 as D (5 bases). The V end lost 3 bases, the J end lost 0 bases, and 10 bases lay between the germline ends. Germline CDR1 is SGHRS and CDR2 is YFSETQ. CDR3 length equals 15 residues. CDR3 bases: TGCGCCAGCAGCTCTCAGGGATATAGCAATCAGCCCCAGCATTTT. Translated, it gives CASSSQGYSNQPQHF.

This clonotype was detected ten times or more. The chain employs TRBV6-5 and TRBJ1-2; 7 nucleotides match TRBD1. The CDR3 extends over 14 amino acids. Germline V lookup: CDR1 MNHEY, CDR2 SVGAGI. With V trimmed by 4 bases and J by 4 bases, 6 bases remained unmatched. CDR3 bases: TGTGCCAGCAGTTTACAGGGGTTACCCTATGGCTACACCTTC. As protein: CASSLQGLPYGYTF.

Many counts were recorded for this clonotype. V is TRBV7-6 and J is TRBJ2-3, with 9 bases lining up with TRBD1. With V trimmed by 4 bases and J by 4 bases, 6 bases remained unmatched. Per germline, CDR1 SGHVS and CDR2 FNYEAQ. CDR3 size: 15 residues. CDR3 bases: TGTGCCAGCAGCTATACAGGGGGCTCCGCAGATACGCAGTATTTT. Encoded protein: CASSYTGGSADTQYF.

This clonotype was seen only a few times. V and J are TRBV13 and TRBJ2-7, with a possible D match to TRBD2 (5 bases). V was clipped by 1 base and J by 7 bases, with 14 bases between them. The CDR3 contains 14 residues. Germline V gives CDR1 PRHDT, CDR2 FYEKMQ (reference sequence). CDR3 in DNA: TGTGCCAGCAGCTTAGATTCGCGAACGGGGGAGCAGTACTTC. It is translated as CASSLDSRTGEQYF.

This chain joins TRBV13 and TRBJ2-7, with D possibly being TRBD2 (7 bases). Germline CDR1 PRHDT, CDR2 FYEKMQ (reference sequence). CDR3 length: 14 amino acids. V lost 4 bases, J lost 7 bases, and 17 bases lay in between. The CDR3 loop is CASSSYREGREQYF. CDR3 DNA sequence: TGTGCCAGCAGCTCATACAGGGAGGGTCGGGAGCAGTACTTC. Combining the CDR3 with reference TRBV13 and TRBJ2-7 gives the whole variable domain AAGVIQSPRHLIKEKRETATLKCYPIPRHDTVYWYQQGPGQDPQFLISFYEKMQSDKGSIPDRFSAQQFSDYHSELNMSSLELGDSALYFCASSSYREGREQYFGPGTRLTVT.

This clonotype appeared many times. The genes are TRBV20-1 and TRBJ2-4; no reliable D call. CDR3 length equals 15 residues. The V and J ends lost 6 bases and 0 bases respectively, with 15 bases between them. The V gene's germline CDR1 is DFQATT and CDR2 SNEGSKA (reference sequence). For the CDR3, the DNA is TGCAGTGCGGCAGACATATTCTTAGCCAAAAACATTCAGTACTTC. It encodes CSAADIFLAKNIQYF.